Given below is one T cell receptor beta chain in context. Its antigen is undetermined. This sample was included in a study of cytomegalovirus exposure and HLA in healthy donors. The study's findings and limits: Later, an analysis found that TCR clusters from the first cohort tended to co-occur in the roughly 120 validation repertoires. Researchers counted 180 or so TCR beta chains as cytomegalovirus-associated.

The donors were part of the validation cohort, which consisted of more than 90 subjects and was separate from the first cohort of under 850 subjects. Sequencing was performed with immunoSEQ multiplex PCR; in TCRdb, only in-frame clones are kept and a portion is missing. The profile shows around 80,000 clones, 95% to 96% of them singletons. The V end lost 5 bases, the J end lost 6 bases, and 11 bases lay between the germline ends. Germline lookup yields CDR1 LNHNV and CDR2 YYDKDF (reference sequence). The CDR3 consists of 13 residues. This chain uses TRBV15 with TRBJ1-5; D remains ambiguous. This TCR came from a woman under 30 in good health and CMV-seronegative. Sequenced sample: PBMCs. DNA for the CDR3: TGTGCCACCAGCGGCCGAGAGGGTCAGCCCCAGCATTTT. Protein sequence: CATSGREGQPQHF.